The clone carrying this T cell receptor (beta chain) was detected ten times or more. Its antigen is not known. This sample was taken from a study of T cells in Graves' hyperthyroidism and ophthalmopathy. The hyperthyroidism was newly diagnosed and had lasted under 2 months; the patients were aged 18 to 65. The diagnoses drew upon clinical symptoms, serum thyroxine and TRAb, thyroid ultrasound and orbital computed tomography. Study results and limitations: Appearing also in blood were most of the thyroid clonotypes expanded above 0.001.

The source material, RNA transcripts, was used to amplify TCR beta CDR3 regions. The study used the HTBI primer set for a first-round RT-PCR of the TCR CDR3. TCRdb reanalysed the multiplex PCR reads using MiXCR and keeps one entry per CDR3 protein. The sample carries some 560,000 distinct CDR3 sequences, approximately 15% recorded once. The TCR originated in a middle-aged woman with Graves' hyperthyroidism. What was sequenced was blood.

In DNA, the CDR3 is TGTGCCAGCAGCCCCCGGACAGGGAGGGCTGAAGCTTTCTTT. Its protein is CASSPRTGRAEAFF. V and J are TRBV9 and TRBJ1-1; 8 nucleotides match TRBD1. The CDR3 length is 14 residues. Unmatched junction bases numbered 8, after V lost 4 bases and J lost 6 bases. Germline V lookup: CDR1 SGDLS, CDR2 YYNGEE.